The 21 T cell receptor beta chains below were found in one sample sequenced in a study of CD8+ T cells in alopecia areata. The authors extracted RNA and reverse transcribed it into cDNA as the sequencing template. Generated by immunoSEQ multiplex PCR, the TCRdb table keeps only in-frame clones and is missing some. This table has more than 150,000 clones, around half appearing once. Source: CD8+ T cells sorted from blood, taken at week 0. These TCRs come from a human donor with alopecia areata.

The V call is TRBV27, the J call TRBJ2-7, with D maybe TRBD1 (6 bases). Trimming cost V 6 bases and J 0 bases, with 15 bases left between them. The CDR3 sequence is 15 residues long. Germline V gene data show CDR1 as MNHEY and CDR2 as SMNVEV (reference sequence). CDR3 loop: CASRSDRSSSYEQYF. The CDR3 nucleotides read TGTGCCAGCAGATCTGACAGGTCTAGCTCCTACGAGCAGTACTTC.

The chain uses TRBV4-3 and TRBJ1-1; D is unclear. The V end was cut by 0 bases, the J end by 1 base, with 15 bases between. CDR3 size: 17 residues. Germline-derived CDR1 and CDR2 are LGHNA and YSLEER. CDR3 region: CASSQDTAGLENTEAFF. The CDR3, as DNA: TGCGCCAGCAGCCAAGATACCGCCGGGTTGGAGAACACTGAAGCTTTCTTT.

This clone came up once. The rearrangement links TRBV9 to TRBJ2-7; 10 nucleotides agree with TRBD2. With V trimmed by 4 bases and J by 5 bases, 12 bases remained unmatched. CDR1 SGDLS and CDR2 YYNGEE come from the germline V gene. CDR3 length: 16 amino acids. CDR3 loop: CASSPHPGLASHEQYF. Written as DNA, the CDR3 is TGTGCCAGCAGCCCTCATCCGGGACTAGCGAGCCACGAGCAGTACTTC.

This clone has a handful of counts. The chain carries TRBV29-1 and TRBJ2-1, with 9 bases identical to TRBD2. Trimming took 0 bases from V and 4 from J; bases not matched to a gene: 10. Germline CDR1 and CDR2: SQVTM and ANQGSEA. The CDR3 covers 17 residues. CDR3: CSVEDPSERGEYNEQFF. The DNA for the CDR3 is TGCAGCGTTGAAGACCCCTCGGAGCGGGGGGAGTACAATGAGCAGTTCTTC.

The chain employs TRBV12-5 and TRBJ2-2; D is unclear. Trimming took 1 base from V and 6 from J, leaving 15 bases between them. CDR1 and CDR2 (germline): LGHNT, FRNRAP. This CDR3 comprises 16 residues. CDR3 sequence: CASGLEGKVAAGELFF. The CDR3, as DNA: TGTGCTAGTGGTTTGGAGGGTAAAGTGGCAGCCGGGGAGCTGTTTTTT.

Turning to this clone: One end of the junction varies from germline; a read error may be responsible. The J gene is TRBJ2-7, the V gene TRBV13; perhaps TRBD1 as D (6 bases). There are 14 residues in the CDR3. Germline V gives CDR1 PRHDT, CDR2 FYEKMQ (reference sequence). CDR3 protein: CASSLGQKNYEQYF. DNA of the CDR3: TGTGCCAGCAGCCTAGGACAGAAGAACTACGAGCAGTACTTC.

V gene TRBV5-1 combines with J gene TRBJ1-2; D is unclear. The CDR3 extends over 13 amino acids. Germline CDR1 reads SGHRS; CDR2 reads YFSETQ. Trimming cost V 0 bases and J 4 bases, with 7 bases left between them. The CDR3 protein is CASSLDGGYGYTF. CDR3 DNA: TGCGCCAGCAGCTTGGATGGAGGCTATGGCTACACCTTC.

The chain has TRBV30 and TRBJ2-7, with 10 bases lining up with TRBD1. Germline V lookup: CDR1 GTSNPN, CDR2 SVGIG (reference sequence). The length of the CDR3 is 14 residues. With 1 base clipped from V and 2 bases from J, the junction kept 2 bases outside the gene matches. The chain's CDR3 is CAWSEGQGTYEQYF. The CDR3 region has the DNA TGTGCCTGGAGTGAGGGACAGGGGACCTACGAGCAGTACTTC.

The CDR3 loop is CAWSEARNTEAFF. The CDR3 nucleotides are TGTGCCTGGAGTGAGGCCAGGAACACTGAAGCTTTCTTT. The chain has TRBV30 and TRBJ1-1; unclear D gene. CDR1 is GTSNPN and CDR2 is SVGIG in the germline V gene (reference sequence). The CDR3 covers 13 residues. V was shortened by 1 base and J by 1 base, with 7 bases between the two germline ends.

The chain combines TRBV29-1 with TRBJ1-2, with no clear D. From germline, CDR1 is SQVTM and CDR2 ANQGSEA. The V end was cut by 3 bases, the J end by 0 bases, with 5 bases between. The length of the CDR3 is 12 residues. CDR3 DNA: TGCAGCGTTGACCGATCTAACTATGGCTACACCTTC. The encoded protein is CSVDRSNYGYTF.

The chain links TRBV13 to TRBJ2-5; D gene ambiguous. The CDR3 spans 11 residues. Germline V gene data show CDR1 as PRHDT and CDR2 as FYEKMQ (reference sequence). The V and J ends lost 4 bases and 4 bases respectively, with 4 bases between them. The DNA for the CDR3 is TGTGCCAGCAGCTATCGAGAGACCCAGTACTTC. This encodes CASSYRETQYF. Full variable domain (rest looked up from reference TRBV13 and TRBJ2-5): AAGVIQSPRHLIKEKRETATLKCYPIPRHDTVYWYQQGPGQDPQFLISFYEKMQSDKGSIPDRFSAQQFSDYHSELNMSSLELGDSALYFCASSYRETQYFGPGTRLLVL.

Regarding this clone: Other DNA sequences in the sample encode the same CDR3. This chain uses TRBV30 with TRBJ2-7; TRBD1 is a possible D gene (6 bases). Germline CDR1 and CDR2: GTSNPN and SVGIG (reference sequence). V was trimmed by 1 base and J by 4 bases, leaving 8 bases between them. This CDR3 region has 12 residues. CDR3 sequence (DNA): TGTGCCTGGAGTGAAGGGGGTTACGAGCAGTACTTC. This translates into CAWSEGGYEQYF.

This clone appeared a single time. The chain employs TRBV15 and TRBJ2-3; D could derive from TRBD1 or TRBD2 (5 bases each). In germline, CDR1 is LNHNV, CDR2 YYDKDF (reference sequence). V was cut by 4 bases and J by 2 bases, with 16 bases left in between. The CDR3 is 16 residues long. CDR3 loop: CATSIGDLVITDTQYF. DNA for the CDR3: TGTGCCACCAGCATTGGGGACCTCGTTATCACAGATACGCAGTATTTT. The variable domain in full, with the rest retrieved from reference TRBV15 and TRBJ2-3, is DAMVIQNPRYQVTQFGKPVTLSCSQTLNHNVMYWYQQKSSQAPKLLFHYYDKDFNNEADTPDNFQSRRPNTSFCFLDIRSPGLGDTAMYLCATSIGDLVITDTQYFGPGTRLTVL.

This clone occurred a few times. The sample carries other DNA sequences with the same CDR3. CDR3 sequence (DNA): TGTGCCAGCAGCGATACTTACGAGCAGTACTTC. This translates into CASSDTYEQYF. The genes are TRBV2 and TRBJ2-7; D is unclear. CDR1 is SNHLY and CDR2 is FYNNEI in the germline V gene. This CDR3 has 11 amino acids. V lost 6 bases and J lost 4, with 7 bases in between.

The chain has TRBV7-9 and TRBJ2-2; D remains unclear. This CDR3 spans 14 amino acids. Per the germline V gene, CDR1 is SEHNR and CDR2 is FQNEAQ (reference sequence). V lost 10 bases to trimming and J lost 1 base, with 13 bases between them. CDR3 loop: CATPPPENTGELFF. CDR3 DNA sequence: TGTGCCACTCCCCCTCCCGAGAACACCGGGGAGCTGTTTTTT.

In its sample, this clone was seen a few times. V is TRBV7-2 and J is TRBJ2-2; weak D call: TRBD2 (6 bases). V was shortened by 7 bases and J by 9 bases, with 12 bases between the two germline ends. Per the germline V gene, CDR1 is SGHTA and CDR2 is FQGNSA. This CDR3 has 12 amino acids. The DNA for the CDR3 is TGTGCCAGCACCCGGGGGATTAGGGAGCTGTTTTTT. It encodes CASTRGIRELFF.

This chain connects TRBV4-3 to TRBJ1-2, with D tentatively TRBD1 (6 bases). The CDR3 has 16 residues. Per the germline V gene, CDR1 is LGHNA and CDR2 is YSLEER. V lost 0 bases to trimming and J lost 5 bases, with 16 bases between them. This chain's CDR3 is CASSQDHGGHGYGYTF. The CDR3 nucleotides read TGCGCCAGCAGCCAAGATCATGGGGGGCACGGTTATGGCTACACCTTC.

Sample share makes this clone medium-sized (0.01 to 0.1%). This chain joins TRBV11-3 and TRBJ2-2; D call uncertain. The V end was cut by 3 bases, the J end by 11 bases, with 13 bases between. CDR3 length: 13 amino acids. Germline loops: CDR1 SGHNT, CDR2 YENEEA. The CDR3 bases are TGTGCCAGCAGCTTCCCCGGGTCCGAAGAGCTGTTTTTT. It yields the protein CASSFPGSEELFF.

This clone was recorded a few times. The chain carries TRBV4-1 and TRBJ2-1; 7 nucleotides agree with TRBD2. Germline V gene data show CDR1 as MGHRA and CDR2 as YSYEKL. There are 19 residues in the CDR3. After removal of 0 bases from V and 2 bases from J, the junction contained 13 bases not matched to a gene. CDR3 sequence (DNA): TGCGCCAGCAGCCAAGATCTGGGAAATAGCGGGTACACCTACAATGAGCAGTTCTTC. Its protein is CASSQDLGNSGYTYNEQFF.

This clone was seen a few times. The rearrangement uses TRBV13 and TRBJ2-1; the D gene is possibly TRBD1 (6 bases). The germline V gene encodes CDR1 PRHDT and CDR2 FYEKMQ (reference sequence). The CDR3 runs 12 residues. The CDR3 reads CTTGSSYNEQFF. The DNA of the CDR3 is TGTACCACAGGGAGCTCCTACAATGAGCAGTTCTTC.

The chain couples TRBV29-1 to TRBJ1-2; tentative D call: TRBD1 (5 bases). This CDR3 is built from 13 residues. V was pared by 3 bases and J by 2 bases, with 10 bases between. The germline V gene encodes CDR1 SQVTM and CDR2 ANQGSEA. CDR3 amino acids: CSVEGGKNYGYTF. CDR3 coding DNA: TGCAGCGTTGAGGGGGGGAAAAACTATGGCTACACCTTC.